The sequence of this T cell receptor (beta chain) was determined in a study of control samples from healthy donors and cancer patients. Here immunoSEQ multiplex PCR was the method, and the copy in TCRdb shows in-frame clones only, minus some. Here the sample spans some 120,000 clones, 93% being singletons. This CDR3 is built from 11 residues. Trimming left V 6 bases short and J 7 bases short, with 7 bases between. V is TRBV12-3 or TRBV12-4 and J is TRBJ2-1; no definite D call. This clonotype was obtained from a man aged 45-65 years with head and neck cancer. The source material was PBMCs. The CDR3 sequence is CASRSTNEQFF. As DNA, the CDR3 is TGTGCCAGCAGAAGCACAAATGAGCAGTTCTTC.